The rows below give T cell receptor beta chains drawn from one sample of a study of T cell clusters in autoimmune cytopenias. TCRdb re-called the multiplex PCR reads; one entry per CDR3 protein, DNA not given. The repertoire shows more than 7,500 distinct CDR3 sequences; the top ten hold approximately 5.4%. Sequencing input: peripheral blood. These receptors all stem from a human donor with an autoimmune cytopenia or autoimmune hepatitis (not recorded which). Both conserved end residues are part of each CDR3. The order of the fields is CDR3 protein, V gene, clone size, J gene. The size of a clone is reported for some rows only, either as once, few or many, or as a class for expanded clones.

CDR3: CACQGGAVTGELFF
V: TRBV30
size: -
J: TRBJ2-2

CDR3: CASSLSPPDQGRNGELFF
V: TRBV27
size: medium-sized
J: TRBJ2-2

CDR3: CASSEGSDNSPLHF
V: TRBV6-1
size: medium-sized
J: TRBJ1-6

CDR3: CASSFGRLAGGRNEQFF
V: TRBV5-1
size: -
J: TRBJ2-1

CDR3: CASSLLSNEQYF
V: TRBV5-6
size: -
J: TRBJ2-7

CDR3: CASSLSGLSSYEQYF
V: TRBV7-6
size: -
J: TRBJ2-7

CDR3: CASSRDREKLFF
V: TRBV6-1
size: medium-sized
J: TRBJ1-4

CDR3: CASSSLRAYYNEQFF
V: TRBV19
size: medium-sized
J: TRBJ2-1

CDR3: CASSLGNEQFF
V: TRBV5-7
size: medium-sized
J: TRBJ2-1

CDR3: CASSPANRGGRGGFQFF
V: TRBV5-6
size: medium-sized
J: TRBJ1-4

CDR3: CATSDLPSGFPYEQYF
V: TRBV24-1
size: medium-sized
J: TRBJ2-7

CDR3: CASSFLHMGREFGLDTGELFF
V: TRBV7-4
size: medium-sized
J: TRBJ2-2

CDR3: CASRSGGVGNEQFF
V: TRBV27
size: -
J: TRBJ2-1